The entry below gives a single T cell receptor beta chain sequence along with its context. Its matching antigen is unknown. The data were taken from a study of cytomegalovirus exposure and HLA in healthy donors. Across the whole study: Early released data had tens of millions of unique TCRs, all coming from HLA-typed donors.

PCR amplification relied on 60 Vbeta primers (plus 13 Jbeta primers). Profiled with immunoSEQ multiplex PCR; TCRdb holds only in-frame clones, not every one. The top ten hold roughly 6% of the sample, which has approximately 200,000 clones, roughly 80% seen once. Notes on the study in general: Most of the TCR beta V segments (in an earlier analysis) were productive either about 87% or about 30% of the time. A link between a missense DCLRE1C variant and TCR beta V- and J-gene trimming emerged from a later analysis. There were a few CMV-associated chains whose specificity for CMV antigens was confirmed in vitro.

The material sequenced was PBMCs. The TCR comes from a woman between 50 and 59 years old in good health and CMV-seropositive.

The CDR3 DNA follows: TGTGCCAGCACCAGGTGGGGCCTTGGAGAAAAACTGTTTTTT. Its protein is CASTRWGLGEKLFF. The rearrangement uses TRBV27 and TRBJ1-4; perhaps TRBD1 as D (5 bases). The CDR3 covers 14 residues. Germline V lookup: CDR1 MNHEY, CDR2 SMNVEV (reference sequence). The V end lost 7 bases, the J end lost 8 bases, and 17 bases lay between the germline ends.